This T cell receptor beta chain was identified during a study of T cell responses to AZD1222 COVID-19 vaccine. The study's findings and limits: Females outnumbered males among donors, who were mostly white British; clonal diversity was possibly underestimated.

A note on this clone: Its antigen remains unidentified.

Unmatched junction bases numbered 4, after V lost 5 bases and J lost 8 bases. This CDR3 is 13 amino acids long. Per germline, CDR1 KGHDR and CDR2 SFDVKD. Generated by immunoSEQ multiplex PCR, the TCRdb table keeps only in-frame clones and is missing some. The table shows more than 95,000 clones, with roughly 88% occurring only once. This chain connects TRBV24-1 to TRBJ2-1; the match to TRBD2 covers 8 bases. The sequence was collected from an adult in good health. This material consisted of peripheral blood, taken on day 0 of AZD1222 vaccination. The chain's CDR3 is CATSVGRAYEQFF. The CDR3 nucleotides are TGTGCCACCAGTGTCGGGAGGGCTTATGAGCAGTTCTTC.